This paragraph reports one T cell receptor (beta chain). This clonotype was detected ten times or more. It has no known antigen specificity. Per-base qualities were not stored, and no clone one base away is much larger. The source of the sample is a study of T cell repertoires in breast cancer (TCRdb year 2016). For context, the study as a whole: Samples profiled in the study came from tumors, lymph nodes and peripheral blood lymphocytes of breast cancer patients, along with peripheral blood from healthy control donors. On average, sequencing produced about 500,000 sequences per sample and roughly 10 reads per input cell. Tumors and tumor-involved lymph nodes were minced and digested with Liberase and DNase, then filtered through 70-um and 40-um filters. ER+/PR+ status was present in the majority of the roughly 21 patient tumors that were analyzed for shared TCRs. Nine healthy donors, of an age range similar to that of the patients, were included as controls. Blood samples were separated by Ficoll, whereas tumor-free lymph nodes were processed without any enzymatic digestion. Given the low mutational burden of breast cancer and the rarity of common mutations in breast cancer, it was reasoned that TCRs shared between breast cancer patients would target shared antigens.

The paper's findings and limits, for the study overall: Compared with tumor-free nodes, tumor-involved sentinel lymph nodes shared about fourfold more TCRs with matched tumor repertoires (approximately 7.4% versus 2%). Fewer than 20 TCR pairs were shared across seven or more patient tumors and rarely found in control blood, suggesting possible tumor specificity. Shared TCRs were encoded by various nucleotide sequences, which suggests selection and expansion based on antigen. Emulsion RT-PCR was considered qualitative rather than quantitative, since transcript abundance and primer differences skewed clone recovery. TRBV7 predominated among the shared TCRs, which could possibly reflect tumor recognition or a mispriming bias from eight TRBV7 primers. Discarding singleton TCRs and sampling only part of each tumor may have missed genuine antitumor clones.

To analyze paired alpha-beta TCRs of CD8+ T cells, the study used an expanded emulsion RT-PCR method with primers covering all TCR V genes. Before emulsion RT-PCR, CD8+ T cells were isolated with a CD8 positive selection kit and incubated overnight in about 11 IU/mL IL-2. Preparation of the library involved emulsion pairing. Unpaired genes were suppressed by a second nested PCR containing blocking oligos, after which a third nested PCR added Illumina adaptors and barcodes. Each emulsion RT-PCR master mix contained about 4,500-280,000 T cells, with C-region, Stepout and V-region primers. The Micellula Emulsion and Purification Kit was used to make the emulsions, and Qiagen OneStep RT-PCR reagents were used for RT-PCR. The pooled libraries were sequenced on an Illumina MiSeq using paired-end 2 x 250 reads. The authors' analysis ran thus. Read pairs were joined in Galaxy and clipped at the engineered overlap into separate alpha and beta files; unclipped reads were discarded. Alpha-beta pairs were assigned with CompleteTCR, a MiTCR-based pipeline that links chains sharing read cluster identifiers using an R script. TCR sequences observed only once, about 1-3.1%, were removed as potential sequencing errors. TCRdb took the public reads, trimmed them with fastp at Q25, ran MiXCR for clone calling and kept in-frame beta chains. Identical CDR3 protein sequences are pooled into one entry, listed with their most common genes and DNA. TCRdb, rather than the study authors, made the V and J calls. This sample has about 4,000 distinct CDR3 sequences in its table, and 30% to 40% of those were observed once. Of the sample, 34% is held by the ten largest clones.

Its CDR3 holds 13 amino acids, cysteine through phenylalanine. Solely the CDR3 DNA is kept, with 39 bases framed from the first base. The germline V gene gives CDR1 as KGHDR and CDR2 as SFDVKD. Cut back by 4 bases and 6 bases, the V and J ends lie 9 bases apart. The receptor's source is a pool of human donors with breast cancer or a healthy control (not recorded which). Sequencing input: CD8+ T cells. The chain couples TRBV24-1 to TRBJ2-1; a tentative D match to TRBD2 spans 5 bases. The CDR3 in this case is CATSEQRGNEQFF. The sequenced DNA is TGTGCCACCAGTGAGCAACGGGGCAATGAGCAGTTCTTC.